A single sample is the source of the 10 T cell receptor beta chains below, sequenced in a study of blood T cells in healthy people across ages. A J-beta primer mix and a sample-barcoded 5' primer were used in a second PCR of roughly 6 to 12 cycles. TCRdb recomputed calls from the 5' RACE reads with MiXCR, one row per CDR3 protein. The data show some 1.4 million distinct CDR3 sequences, roughly 40% seen once. Sequencing used blood. These receptors were collected from a woman aged 18-35 years in good health.

A single count supports this clonotype. The V call is TRBV20-1, the J call TRBJ2-5; tentative D call: TRBD2 (6 bases). With 4 bases removed from V and 2 bases from J, the gap between germline ends came to 11 bases. Germline V gene data show CDR1 as DFQATT and CDR2 as SNEGSKA (reference sequence). The CDR3 consists of 13 residues. The CDR3 protein is CSAKGLIQETQYF. CDR3 DNA sequence: TGCAGTGCTAAGGGACTTATACAAGAGACCCAGTACTTC.

In regard to this clonotype: A read error may explain this, as a much larger clone is one base away. The chain recombines TRBV4-1 with TRBJ2-1; the match to TRBD2 covers 8 bases. The germline V gene encodes CDR1 MGHRA and CDR2 YSYEKL. The V and J ends lost 1 base and 0 bases, in that order; junction bases with no gene match: 5. This CDR3 is 17 amino acids long. The CDR3 region is CASSQASGLSSYNEQFF. The CDR3 coding sequence is TGCGCCAGCAGCCAAGCTAGCGGGTTGAGCTCCTACAATGAGCAGTTCTTC.

Only a few counts were recorded for this clonotype. This chain links TRBV4-1 with TRBJ1-5; D ambiguous. The CDR3 is 17 amino acids. V dropped 1 base and J dropped 1 base, with 14 bases sitting between them. Germline lookup yields CDR1 MGHRA and CDR2 YSYEKL. Here the CDR3 reads CASSQVIPLGSNQPQHF. The CDR3 nucleotides are TGCGCCAGCAGCCAAGTAATCCCCCTGGGAAGCAATCAGCCCCAGCATTTT.

The sample holds many counts of this clonotype. V usage is TRBV20-1 and J usage is TRBJ1-1, with 7 bases fitting TRBD1. The germline gives CDR1 DFQATT, CDR2 SNEGSKA (reference sequence). The ends lost 6 bases at V and 2 bases at J; junction bases unmatched: 9. The CDR3 sequence is 14 residues long. The DNA of the CDR3 is TGCAGTGCCGGCAAGACAGGGATCAACACTGAAGCTTTCTTT. Translation gives CSAGKTGINTEAFF.

As for this clonotype: This may arise from a read error, as a much more abundant clone is one base away. The CDR3 loop reads CASSVSGGNYNEQYF. Written as DNA, the CDR3 is TGTGCCAGCAGCGTTAGCGGGGGGAACTACAATGAGCAGTACTTC. The genes are TRBV9 and TRBJ2-1; 10 bases are a match to TRBD2. The J call is doubtful: the DNA matches TRBJ2-7 better. The CDR3 has 15 amino acids. Germline V gene lookup returns CDR1 SGDLS and CDR2 YYNGEE.

This clonotype turned up a few times. This chain joins TRBV7-3 and TRBJ2-1; 8 bases are a match to TRBD2. CDR1 is SGHTA, CDR2 FQGTGA, per germline. The CDR3 spans 15 residues. V was pared by 1 base and J by 6 bases, with 5 bases of the junction left unmatched. CDR3 residues: CASSLNGGGSNEQFF. The CDR3 nucleotides read TGTGCCAGCAGCTTAAACGGGGGGGGGAGCAATGAGCAGTTCTTC.

This clonotype was observed a single time. The chain has TRBV5-1 and TRBJ2-2; 7 bases match TRBD1. Germline V gene lookup returns CDR1 SGHRS and CDR2 YFSETQ. Germline trimming cut 0 bases from V and 3 bases from J; bases unmatched to any gene: 2. There are 15 residues in the CDR3. The CDR3 coding sequence is TGCGCCAGCAGCTTGGAAGGGGGCGACACCGGGGAGCTGTTTTTT. It encodes CASSLEGGDTGELFF.

This clonotype has just a few counts. The chain employs TRBV2 and TRBJ1-1; D gene unclear. The CDR3 consists of 14 residues. Trimming stripped 2 bases from V and 0 bases from J, with 7 bases between. Per the germline V gene, CDR1 is SNHLY and CDR2 is FYNNEI. DNA for the CDR3: TGTGCCAGCAGTGAAAGACGTTTGAACACTGAAGCTTTCTTT. This codes for CASSERRLNTEAFF.

This rearrangement joins TRBV27 to TRBJ1-4, with TRBD1 as a possible D gene (5 bases). Looked up from germline, CDR1 is MNHEY and CDR2 is SMNVEV (reference sequence). This CDR3 is built from 17 residues. V lost 6 bases and J lost 2, with 19 bases in between. The CDR3 DNA reads TGTGCCAGCAGCAACCGGGCCAGGGTTCTCACTAATGAAAAACTGTTTTTT. This encodes CASSNRARVLTNEKLFF. Together with reference TRBV27 and TRBJ1-4, the CDR3 gives the full variable domain: EAQVTQNPRYLITVTGKKLTVTCSQNMNHEYMSWYRQDPGLGLRQIYYSMNVEVTDKGDVPEGYKVSRKEKRNFPLILESPSPNQTSLYFCASSNRARVLTNEKLFFGSGTQLSVL.

The chain couples TRBV11-2 to TRBJ2-1, with D perhaps matching TRBD2 (5 bases). The V end lost 5 bases, the J end lost 9 bases, and 17 bases lay between the germline ends. From germline, CDR1 is SGHAT and CDR2 FQNNGV. This CDR3 is 14 amino acids long. CDR3 in amino acids: CASSRMDPEGEQFF. The DNA of the CDR3 is TGTGCCAGCAGCCGTATGGACCCCGAGGGTGAGCAGTTCTTC. Variable domain in full (rest from reference TRBV11-2 and TRBJ2-1): EAGVAQSPRYKIIEKRQSVAFWCNPISGHATLYWYQQILGQGPKLLIQFQNNGVVDDSQLPKDRFSAERLKGVDSTLKIQPAKLEDSAVYLCASSRMDPEGEQFFGPGTRLTVL.